The 27 T cell receptor beta chains in this list originate from one sample, sequenced in a study of graft-versus-host responses after intestinal transplantation. These TCRs are of unknown antigen specificity. Sequencing was performed with immunoSEQ multiplex PCR; in TCRdb, only in-frame clones are kept and a portion is missing. The repertoire holds about 36,000 clones, with 94% as singletons. This specimen consisted of unstimulated CD4+ T cells sorted from spleen or lymph node cells, obtained before transplant. Every receptor here comes from a human donor who was the organ donor for an intestinal transplant.

The V and J genes are TRBV7-9 and TRBJ2-5; 12 positions agree with TRBD2. The V segment lost 0 bases and the J segment 2 bases; nucleotides outside the gene matches: 1. Germline V gene lookup returns CDR1 SEHNR and CDR2 FQNEAQ (reference sequence). This CDR3 comprises 16 residues. The chain's CDR3 is CASSLALAGGQETQYF. The CDR3 DNA reads as TGTGCCAGCAGCTTAGCGCTAGCGGGGGGGCAAGAGACCCAGTACTTC.

The chain is built from TRBV6-1 and TRBJ1-1; weak D call: TRBD1 (6 bases). Germline assignment: CDR1 MNHNS and CDR2 SASEGT. This CDR3 contains 12 residues. The V end was cut by 8 bases, the J end by 7 bases, with 14 bases between. CDR3 amino acids: CASARRQDEAFF. The CDR3 DNA reads TGTGCCAGCGCCCGAAGACAGGATGAAGCTTTCTTT.

This chain connects TRBV10-3 to TRBJ1-2; 12 bases fit TRBD1. This CDR3 region has 17 residues. Germline-derived CDR1 and CDR2 are ENHRY and SYGVKD. V lost 2 bases to trimming and J lost 5 bases; unmatched junction nucleotides: 9. CDR3 sequence reads: CAISEPGTGGQRYGYTF. The DNA of the CDR3 is TGTGCCATCAGTGAGCCCGGGACAGGGGGCCAAAGATATGGCTACACCTTC.

The J gene is TRBJ2-1, the V gene TRBV4-3; 13 bases fit TRBD2. The germline CDR1 and CDR2 sequences are LGHNA and YSLEER. The CDR3 has 18 amino acids. After removal of 1 base from V and 7 bases from J, the junction contained 10 bases not matched to a gene. CDR3 DNA: TGCGCCAGCAGCCAAGGACTAGCGGGGGGCGTCGGGGGAAATGAGCAGTTCTTC. Translated, it gives CASSQGLAGGVGGNEQFF.

Written as DNA, the CDR3 is TGTGCCAGCAGCGAACAGGGGAACACTGAAGCTTTCTTT. Translating gives CASSEQGNTEAFF. This chain uses TRBV7-3 with TRBJ1-1; weak D call: TRBD1 (6 bases). V was cut by 5 bases and J by 1 base, with 8 bases left in between. CDR1 SGHTA and CDR2 FQGTGA come from the germline V gene. The CDR3 contains 13 residues.

The V gene is TRBV25-1, the J gene TRBJ2-3; TRBD1 matches 7 bases. Unmatched junction bases numbered 2, after V lost 4 bases and J lost 1 base. The CDR3 consists of 14 residues. CDR1 is MGHDK, CDR2 SYGVNS, per germline. The CDR3 bases are TGTGCCAGCAGTGGAGACAGGGGCACAGATACGCAGTATTTT. This gives the protein CASSGDRGTDTQYF.

The chain is built from TRBV28 and TRBJ2-5; perhaps TRBD1 as D (5 bases). The CDR3 covers 15 residues. Per germline, CDR1 MDHEN and CDR2 SYDVKM. V gave up 6 bases and J gave up 6 bases, with 20 bases separating them. CDR3 in amino acids: CASSPDRAFGQTQYF. CDR3 nucleotides: TGTGCCAGCAGCCCCGACAGAGCCTTTGGTCAGACCCAGTACTTC.

The chain links TRBV15 to TRBJ1-2, with D possibly TRBD1 on 6 matching bases. Trimming stripped 6 bases from V and 2 bases from J, with 10 bases between. This CDR3 has 13 amino acids. The germline gives CDR1 LNHNV, CDR2 YYDKDF (reference sequence). The CDR3 loop reads CATRTGGNYGYTF. In nucleotides, the CDR3 is TGTGCCACCAGGACAGGTGGAAACTATGGCTACACCTTC. The full variable domain, in which reference TRBV15 and TRBJ1-2 provide the parts outside the CDR3, is DAMVIQNPRYQVTQFGKPVTLSCSQTLNHNVMYWYQQKSSQAPKLLFHYYDKDFNNEADTPDNFQSRRPNTSFCFLDIRSPGLGDTAMYLCATRTGGNYGYTFGSGTRLTVV.

The chain combines TRBV7-2 with TRBJ1-1; TRBD1 is a possible D gene (6 bases). This CDR3 has 12 amino acids. V lost 7 bases, J lost 11 bases, and 17 bases lay in between. Looked up from germline, CDR1 is SGHTA and CDR2 is FQGNSA. CDR3: CASNQGRAGAFF. The CDR3 region has the DNA TGTGCCAGCAACCAGGGGAGGGCAGGTGCTTTCTTT.

The rearrangement uses TRBV7-2 and TRBJ2-7; perhaps TRBD1 as D (5 bases). Germline V gives CDR1 SGHTA, CDR2 FQGNSA. V was shortened by 1 base and J by 2 bases, with 9 bases between the two germline ends. The CDR3 spans 14 residues. The CDR3 sequence: CASSLVQGPYEQYF. CDR3 in DNA: TGTGCCAGCAGCTTAGTCCAGGGTCCCTACGAGCAGTACTTC.

In its sample, this clone was seen a few times. The J gene is TRBJ2-2, the V gene TRBV19, with D possibly being TRBD2 (5 bases). Germline V gives CDR1 LNHDA, CDR2 SQIVND (reference sequence). With 3 bases removed from V and 7 bases from J, the gap between germline ends came to 15 bases. The CDR3 contains 15 residues. The CDR3 region has the DNA TGTGCCAGTAGTATGGGAGACATAAGAAGCGGGGAGCTGTTTTTT. Residues: CASSMGDIRSGELFF.

This rearrangement joins TRBV5-1 to TRBJ1-6; D is undetermined. V lost 0 bases, J lost 0 bases, and 10 bases lay in between. This CDR3 has 17 amino acids. Germline-derived CDR1 and CDR2 are SGHRS and YFSETQ. This chain's CDR3 is CASSLDGLSSYNSPLHF. In DNA form, the CDR3 reads TGCGCCAGCAGCTTGGACGGATTGAGCTCCTATAATTCACCCCTCCACTTT.

The chain is built from TRBV7-2 and TRBJ2-7; 7 bases agree with TRBD2. The CDR3 is made up of 17 amino acids. The junction had 14 bases not matched to a gene; V was cut back by 4 bases and J by 2 bases. CDR1 is SGHTA, CDR2 FQGNSA, per germline. CDR3 sequence (DNA): TGTGCCAGCAGCTCCCTGCCCCGGGTGGGAGGGCCCTACGAGCAGTACTTC. It is translated as CASSSLPRVGGPYEQYF.

The chain uses TRBV5-1 and TRBJ1-1, with 9 bases matching TRBD1. V lost 0 bases and J lost 4; bases outside the gene matches: 4. The germline V gene has CDR1 SGHRS and CDR2 YFSETQ. This CDR3 is built from 15 residues. Here the CDR3 reads CASSLGTGASTEAFF. CDR3 coding DNA: TGCGCCAGCAGCTTGGGGACAGGGGCGAGCACTGAAGCTTTCTTT.

This clone was seen only once. This sample also contains other DNA sequences that code for the same CDR3. V usage is TRBV19 and J usage is TRBJ2-3, with unresolved D. Per germline, CDR1 LNHDA and CDR2 SQIVND (reference sequence). V gave up 2 bases and J gave up 1 base, with 4 bases separating them. CDR3 length: 13 amino acids. CDR3 residues: CASSIQGTDTQYF. In DNA form, the CDR3 reads TGTGCCAGTAGTATACAGGGCACAGATACGCAGTATTTT.

The rearrangement joins TRBV4-1 to TRBJ2-7; D possibly corresponds to TRBD2 (6 bases). Germline CDR1 is MGHRA and CDR2 is YSYEKL. The CDR3 totals 15 residues. With 1 base removed from V and 3 bases from J, the gap between germline ends came to 13 bases. CDR3 DNA: TGCGCCAGCAGCCAAGCCCCCCGGGGGATCTACGAGCAGTACTTC. It is translated as CASSQAPRGIYEQYF.

The chain recombines TRBV7-3 with TRBJ2-3; D is possibly TRBD2 (6 bases). The germline V gene encodes CDR1 SGHTA and CDR2 FQGTGA. This CDR3 comprises 16 residues. Trimming took 2 bases from V and 3 from J, leaving 15 bases between them. The CDR3: CASSLFSRGSTDTQYF. In nucleotides, the CDR3 is TGTGCCAGCAGCTTATTCTCCCGGGGGTCTACAGATACGCAGTATTTT.

Remarks on this clone: The junction shows a germline mismatch at one end, possibly a read error. This chain uses TRBV6-1 with TRBJ1-5; a possible D gene is TRBD1 (5 bases). The germline gives CDR1 MNHNS, CDR2 SASEGT. The CDR3 is 17 amino acids. The CDR3 bases are TGTGCCAGCAGTAAAGCATACCGACAGACCGGATATCAGCCCCAGCATTTT. Protein product: CASSKAYRQTGYQPQHF.

V gene TRBV25-1 combines with J gene TRBJ2-3; D unclear. Germline assignment: CDR1 MGHDK and CDR2 SYGVNS. Trimming removed 2 bases at V and 2 bases at J, with 8 bases between. The CDR3 runs 14 residues. CDR3 bases: TGTGCCAGCAGTGAAGGTCTATCCACAGATACGCAGTATTTT. It yields the protein CASSEGLSTDTQYF.

This sequence joins TRBV2 and TRBJ2-3; a weak D match, TRBD2 (6 bases). The length of the CDR3 is 17 residues. Germline CDR1 reads SNHLY; CDR2 reads FYNNEI. The V end was cut by 2 bases, the J end by 3 bases, with 18 bases between. The CDR3 DNA is TGTGCCAGCAGTGAAATTGCCGCGGGGCTCGGTACAGATACGCAGTATTTT. Residues: CASSEIAAGLGTDTQYF.

This clone was picked up a small number of times. CDR3 nucleotides: TGTGCCAGCAGTTTATCCCGACAGGGGTTCTACGAGCAGTACTTC. Its protein product is CASSLSRQGFYEQYF. The V and J genes are TRBV28 and TRBJ2-7; 8 bases line up with TRBD1. The CDR3 has 15 residues. J lost 3 bases, V lost 1 base, and 5 bases had no gene match. Looked up from germline, CDR1 is MDHEN and CDR2 is SYDVKM.

The chain uses TRBV19 and TRBJ1-6, with 9 bases identical to TRBD1. This CDR3 region has 19 residues. V lost 6 bases and J lost 0; bases outside the gene matches: 12. Germline values: CDR1 LNHDA, CDR2 SQIVND (reference sequence). The CDR3 loop reads CASRRGTGKFGSYNSPLHF. DNA of the CDR3: TGTGCCAGTAGACGGGGGACAGGGAAGTTCGGCTCCTATAATTCACCCCTCCACTTT.

Only one count was recorded for this clone. The chain has TRBV10-3 and TRBJ2-5; 10 bases line up with TRBD1. With the DNA end fitting TRBJ2-7 better, the J assignment may be wrong. Germline V gene data show CDR1 as ENHRY and CDR2 as SYGVKD. This CDR3 spans 13 amino acids. CDR3 DNA: TGTGCCACACGGGACAGGGGTACCTACGAGCAGTACTTC. Protein product: CATRDRGTYEQYF.

The gene calls are TRBV5-1 and TRBJ1-2; tentative D call: TRBD1 (5 bases). V shed 1 base and J shed 8 bases, with 12 bases lying between them. CDR1 SGHRS and CDR2 YFSETQ come from the germline V gene. CDR3 length equals 13 residues. CDR3 residues: CASSLYGTEGYTF. CDR3 bases: TGCGCCAGCAGCTTGTATGGGACGGAGGGCTACACCTTC.

This chain connects TRBV7-6 to TRBJ2-7; D remains ambiguous. This CDR3 spans 15 amino acids. V lost 2 bases to trimming and J lost 2 bases, with 13 bases between them. Germline V gene data show CDR1 as SGHVS and CDR2 as FNYEAQ. The CDR3 here is CASSLRVPGTYEQYF. In DNA, the CDR3 is TGTGCCAGCAGCTTACGTGTTCCGGGTACCTACGAGCAGTACTTC.

The chain links TRBV5-3 to TRBJ1-5, with 7 bases fitting TRBD1. TRBV5-3 is marked as an open reading frame, function uncertain. With V trimmed by 1 base and J by 5 bases, 9 bases remained unmatched. This CDR3 is built from 16 residues. The CDR3 DNA follows: TGTGCCAGAAGCTTGAAGCGAGACAGGGATTATCAGCCCCAGCATTTT. The encoded protein is CARSLKRDRDYQPQHF.

This CDR3 is CASSSTSGGGEQYF. The CDR3 region has the DNA TGTGCCAGCAGCTCAACTAGCGGAGGGGGGGAGCAGTACTTC. The chain is built from TRBV7-3 and TRBJ2-7, with 8 bases identical to TRBD2. The CDR3 is 14 residues long. CDR1 is SGHTA, CDR2 FQGTGA, per germline. J was trimmed by 7 bases and V by 4 bases; bases with no gene match: 9.